Sequencing of this T cell receptor beta chain was carried out in a study of CD8+CD57+ T cells in acquired aplastic anemia. Study findings and constraints: Patient and control CD8+ Simpson's diversity was not significantly different.

Template material for TCR beta VDJ and CDR3 profiling consisted of genomic DNA. TCRdb processed the reads anew with MiXCR; each CDR3 protein has one entry. The table records roughly 250,000 distinct CDR3 sequences, roughly 80% of them present only once. The CDR3 covers 14 residues. CDR1 and CDR2 from the germline V gene are DFQATT and SNEGSKA (reference sequence). A note on this clonotype: Its antigen is as yet unknown. A read error may account for a junction end that differs from germline.

For sequencing, patients were chosen who had shown expansion of CD8+CD57+ cells by flow cytometry. Sequencing was done on a sample of sorted CD4+, CD8+, or CD8+CD57+ T cells (not recorded which) from PBMCs. The origin of this receptor is a human donor with aplastic anemia. V and J are TRBV20-1 and TRBJ2-1; TRBD2 matches 10 bases. The CDR3 region has the DNA TGCAGTGCTGCTTTAGCGGGAGGAGTAAATGCGCAGTTCTTC. Its translation is CSAALAGGVNAQFF.